This T cell receptor beta chain was sequenced for a study of blood T cells in healthy people across ages. Study-wide findings and caveats: Using unsorted PBMCs precluded a conclusive naive versus antigen-experienced comparison. There were more naive CD4+ cells and higher diversity in long-lived donors than in aged donors. Measured against age, TCR beta diversity per million T cells decreased in a roughly linear manner.

V gave up 6 bases and J gave up 5 bases, with 19 bases separating them. Looked up from germline, CDR1 is MNHNY and CDR2 is SVGAGI (reference sequence). CDR3 length equals 16 residues. This clonotype was seen only a few times. What it recognizes is unknown. For the second PCR, which ran for roughly 6 to 12 cycles, a sample-barcoded 5' primer and a J-beta primer mix were used. All cDNA molecules were each tagged by a template-switch adaptor with 12 random nucleotides. TCRdb processed the 5' RACE reads anew with MiXCR; each CDR3 protein has one entry. The table records 1.5 million to 2 million distinct CDR3 sequences, just under 50% of them present only once.

The receptor's source is a woman aged 35 to 49 in good health. The material sequenced was blood. The chain has TRBV6-6 and TRBJ1-4, with D possibly TRBD1 on 6 matching bases. DNA for the CDR3: TGTGCCAGCAGATCTCAGGGGAGTCGAGGGAATGAAAAACTGTTTTTT. This translates into CASRSQGSRGNEKLFF.